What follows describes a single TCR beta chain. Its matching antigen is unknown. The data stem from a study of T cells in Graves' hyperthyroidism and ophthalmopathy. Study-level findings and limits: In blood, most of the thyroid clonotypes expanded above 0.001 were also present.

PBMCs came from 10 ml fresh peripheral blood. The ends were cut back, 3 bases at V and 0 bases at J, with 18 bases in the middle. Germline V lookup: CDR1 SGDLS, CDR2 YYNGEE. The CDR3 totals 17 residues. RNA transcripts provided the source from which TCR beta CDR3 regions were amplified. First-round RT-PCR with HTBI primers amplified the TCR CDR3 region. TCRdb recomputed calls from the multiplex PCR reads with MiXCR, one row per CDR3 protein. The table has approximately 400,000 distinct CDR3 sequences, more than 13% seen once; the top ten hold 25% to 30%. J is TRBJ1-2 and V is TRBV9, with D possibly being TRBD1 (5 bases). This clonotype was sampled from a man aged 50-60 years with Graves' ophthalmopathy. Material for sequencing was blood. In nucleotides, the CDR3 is TGTGCCAGCAGCGGATACTTCCGGGACGAATCTAACTATGGCTACACCTTC. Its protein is CASSGYFRDESNYGYTF.